The entry below gives a single T cell receptor beta chain sequence along with its context. Germline V gives CDR1 LNHDA, CDR2 SQIVND (reference sequence). CDR3 length equals 16 residues. V was pared by 3 bases and J by 6 bases, with 17 bases between. Per the study methods: How many nucleated cells were present was estimated from reference gene primer amplification. TCRdb keeps only in-frame clones here, not all; method: immunoSEQ multiplex PCR. V and J calls and clone size are given by that table; D and trimming were obtained from the DNA. In the table there are around 68,000 clones, approximately 94% of which are singletons. These data are taken from a study of blood T cell repertoires in COVID-19. Study details: The analysed material was cDNA or gDNA that came from T cells, B-cell-depleted T cells, or PBMCs.

The TCR sequence derives from an older man with active COVID-19. Sequences were obtained from peripheral blood. The gene calls are TRBV19 and TRBJ1-4; D possibly corresponds to TRBD1 (5 bases). In nucleotides, the CDR3 is TGTGCCAGTAGTATCCCCCAGGGAGGACGTCATGAAAAACTGTTTTTT. This encodes CASSIPQGGRHEKLFF. Full variable domain (outside the CDR3, taken from reference TRBV19 and TRBJ1-4): DGGITQSPKYLFRKEGQNVTLSCEQNLNHDAMYWYRQDPGQGLRLIYYSQIVNDFQKGDIAEGYSVSREKKESFPLTVTSAQKNPTAFYLCASSIPQGGRHEKLFFGSGTQLSVL.